One T cell receptor (beta chain) is described in this entry. CDR3 length equals 14 residues. V was shortened by 8 bases and J by 1 base, with 17 bases between the two germline ends. The germline CDR1 and CDR2 sequences are SQVTM and ANQGSEA. These data come from a study of technical replicates of blood from a few donors. Sequencing was performed with immunoSEQ multiplex PCR; in TCRdb, only in-frame clones are kept and a portion is missing. The table shows about 82,000 clones, with roughly 95% occurring only once. The chain recombines TRBV29-1 with TRBJ1-1, with D possibly TRBD1 on 6 matching bases. The sequencing input was T cells isolated from PBMCs. The sequence came from a human donor in good health. CDR3 DNA sequence: TGCAGCACTGGCCAGGGGTCCCCGAACACTGAAGCTTTCTTT. Translation: CSTGQGSPNTEAFF.